This TCR beta chain was sequenced in a study of shared clonotypes between healthy human individuals. Study background: Each donor had three CD4 naive, three CD4 memory, two CD8 naive and one CD8 memory plate.

V was trimmed by 4 bases and J by 1 base, leaving 9 bases between them. This CDR3 comprises 14 residues. Division of CD4+ cells produced a CD45RA+ naive subset and a CD45RA-negative memory subset. Repertoires were generated with immunoSEQ multiplex PCR, while TCRdb's copy carries only in-frame clones and drops some. The table shows about 1.1 million clones, with more than 75% occurring only once. A remark on this clone: Antigen specificity is unknown.

Study-level results: Tissues were not sampled, only blood, and their repertoires likely differ.

Material: memory CD4+ T cells from PBMCs. Subset reported: CD45RA-negative fraction. The receptor's source is a man aged 18 to 30 in good health. Some clones in this sample may be carry-over from other donors' samples. The gene calls are TRBV5-3 and TRBJ1-5; perhaps TRBD1 as D (6 bases). TRBV5-3 is sorted into the ORF group, with uncertain function. In nucleotides, the CDR3 is TGTGCCAGAAGCGCCGACAGGAGCAATCAGCCCCAGCATTTT. Amino acid sequence: CARSADRSNQPQHF.